This T cell receptor beta chain is drawn from a study of T cell responses to AZD1222 COVID-19 vaccine. Study conclusions and caveats: Recipients of two AZD1222 doses showed rising Spike-specific TCR breadth and depth. In all cases, repertoires were sampled only after the peak T cell response. Donor demographics were predominantly white British with a female majority; clonal diversity may be underestimated. The reported proportion of spike-specific TCRs targeting unmutated variant regions was nearly half.

As regards this clone: Its antigen is as yet unknown.

The length of the CDR3 is 13 residues. Germline V gene data show CDR1 as SGHTA and CDR2 as FQGNSA. The germline V and J ends were trimmed by 6 bases and 7 bases, with 16 bases remaining between them. Produced via immunoSEQ multiplex PCR; TCRdb's table is partial and in-frame only. The sample lists about 180,000 clones, around 90% seen once, with more than 1.5% in the top ten. This sequence was found in an adult who received the AZD1222 COVID-19 vaccine. The V call is TRBV7-2, the J call TRBJ2-7, with no clear D. The material sequenced was peripheral blood, taken 28 days after the second AZD1222 dose. The CDR3 protein is CASRRIGRWEQYF. The CDR3 DNA sequence: TGTGCCAGCAGACGTATAGGGCGATGGGAGCAGTACTTC.